The entry below describes one TCR beta chain. PCR involved 60 Vbeta and 13 Jbeta primers. Repertoires were generated with immunoSEQ multiplex PCR, while TCRdb's copy carries only in-frame clones and drops some. The sample records approximately 84,000 clones, over 75% being singletons. CDR1 is MDHEN, CDR2 SYDVKM, per germline. The germline V and J ends were trimmed by 9 bases and 5 bases, with 7 bases remaining between them. The CDR3 runs 11 residues. This record belongs to a study of cytomegalovirus exposure and HLA in healthy donors. This chain uses TRBV28 with TRBJ2-2; D remains unclear. The receptor was derived from a male donor in good health and CMV-seropositive. Source material: PBMCs. This CDR3 reads CASTKTGELFF. The CDR3 DNA reads TGTGCCAGTACTAAAACCGGGGAGCTGTTTTTT.